These 26 T cell receptor beta chains were sequenced from one sample in a study of cytomegalovirus exposure and HLA in healthy donors. 60 Vbeta and 13 Jbeta primers were used in PCR. Generated by immunoSEQ multiplex PCR, the TCRdb table keeps only in-frame clones and is missing some. The data show some 150,000 clones, roughly 80% seen once. Sequencing was performed on PBMCs. These receptor sequences come from a woman aged 40 to 55 in good health and CMV-seropositive.

The chain uses TRBV2 and TRBJ1-5, with a tentative D call TRBD1 (5 bases). Germline CDR1 reads SNHLY; CDR2 reads FYNNEI. Trimming left V 4 bases short and J 4 bases short, with 14 bases between. The CDR3 sequence is 15 residues long. CDR3 in amino acids: CASSANLGGNQPQHF. DNA of the CDR3: TGTGCCAGCAGTGCCAATTTGGGGGGTAATCAGCCCCAGCATTTT.

The rearrangement links TRBV15 to TRBJ2-3, with a possible D match to TRBD2 (6 bases). The V end lost 3 bases, the J end lost 3 bases, and 7 bases lay between the germline ends. The CDR3 covers 13 residues. Germline V gene lookup returns CDR1 LNHNV and CDR2 YYDKDF (reference sequence). CDR3 region: CATSRTRTDTQYF. CDR3 nucleotides: TGTGCCACCAGCAGGACTAGGACAGATACGCAGTATTTT.

This clone appeared a few times. The J gene is TRBJ1-3, the V gene TRBV25-1; no clear D gene. The ends were cut back, 7 bases at V and 4 bases at J, with 5 bases in the middle. This CDR3 spans 11 amino acids. Germline-derived CDR1 and CDR2 are MGHDK and SYGVNS. The CDR3 DNA sequence: TGTGCCAGCATTCAAGGAAACACCATATATTTT. This codes for CASIQGNTIYF.

This clone was seen once. The V gene is TRBV30, the J gene TRBJ1-2; no firm D call. V gave up 3 bases and J gave up 4 bases, with 12 bases separating them. CDR1 and CDR2 from the germline V gene are GTSNPN and SVGIG (reference sequence). This CDR3 contains 13 residues. The CDR3 protein is CAWRGNRFYGYTF. CDR3 bases: TGTGCCTGGAGGGGCAATCGCTTCTATGGCTACACCTTC.

The genes are TRBV6-6 and TRBJ1-1, with unresolved D. V was pared by 4 bases and J by 1 base, with 7 bases between. The germline CDR1 and CDR2 sequences are MNHNY and SVGAGI (reference sequence). The CDR3 runs to 13 residues. The CDR3 spells CASSFRQNTEAFF. The CDR3 nucleotides are TGTGCCAGCAGTTTCCGACAGAACACTGAAGCTTTCTTT.

This clone was picked up a small number of times. The CDR3 DNA follows: TGTGCCAGCAGCTTCTCAGCGGGAGTGACCGAGCAGTACTTC. This gives the protein CASSFSAGVTEQYF. The V and J genes are TRBV7-9 and TRBJ2-7, with 8 bases matching TRBD2. J was trimmed by 6 bases and V by 3 bases; bases with no gene match: 7. The CDR3 covers 14 residues. CDR1 and CDR2 from the germline V gene are SEHNR and FQNEAQ (reference sequence).

The rearrangement uses TRBV5-1 and TRBJ2-5; 9 bases are shared with TRBD1. The CDR3 has 15 residues. The J segment lost 6 bases and the V segment lost 4 bases, leaving 10 bases of the junction unmatched. Looked up from germline, CDR1 is SGHRS and CDR2 is YFSETQ. CDR3 in amino acids: CASSPTGGAVKTQYF. The CDR3 DNA reads as TGCGCCAGCAGCCCAACAGGGGGCGCGGTAAAGACCCAGTACTTC.

The J gene is TRBJ2-1, the V gene TRBV25-1, with D tentatively TRBD2 (5 bases). The V end lost 6 bases, the J end lost 6 bases, and 12 bases lay between the germline ends. Germline V gene data show CDR1 as MGHDK and CDR2 as SYGVNS. The CDR3 sequence is 13 residues long. In DNA form, the CDR3 reads TGTGCCAGCAGGACCCCTCGGGGCAATGAGCAGTTCTTC. Protein: CASRTPRGNEQFF.

The gene calls are TRBV15 and TRBJ1-6; D is unclear. This CDR3 contains 14 residues. The V end lost 5 bases, the J end lost 9 bases, and 14 bases lay between the germline ends. Germline CDR1 is LNHNV and CDR2 is YYDKDF (reference sequence). The CDR3 nucleotides are TGTGCCACCAGCCGCAGAGAGGCCCGTTCACCCCTCCACTTT. It codes for CATSRREARSPLHF.

The V gene is TRBV28, the J gene TRBJ1-1; D may be TRBD1 (5 bases). Looked up from germline, CDR1 is MDHEN and CDR2 is SYDVKM. The ends were cut back, 7 bases at V and 3 bases at J, with 12 bases in the middle. The CDR3 runs 13 residues. Here the CDR3 reads CASISGGDTEAFF. CDR3 in DNA: TGTGCCAGCATCTCTGGGGGGGACACTGAAGCTTTCTTT.

The J gene is TRBJ2-2, the V gene TRBV2, with 7 positions matching TRBD2. The junction had 10 bases not matched to a gene; V was cut back by 11 bases and J by 1 base. There are 15 residues in the CDR3. From germline, CDR1 is SNHLY and CDR2 FYNNEI. The CDR3: CAGNEGLLNTGELFF. The CDR3 DNA sequence: TGTGCCGGAAACGAGGGACTATTGAACACCGGGGAGCTGTTTTTT.

This sequence joins TRBV28 and TRBJ2-1; the D gene is possibly TRBD2 (5 bases). Trimming removed 7 bases at V and 2 bases at J, with 15 bases between. Germline lookup yields CDR1 MDHEN and CDR2 SYDVKM. The CDR3 spans 15 residues. CDR3 in amino acids: CASTPGSGAYNEQFF. As DNA, the CDR3 is TGTGCCAGCACCCCTGGGAGCGGTGCCTACAATGAGCAGTTCTTC. Drawing the rest from reference TRBV28 and TRBJ2-1, the complete variable domain is DVKVTQSSRYLVKRTGEKVFLECVQDMDHENMFWYRQDPGLGLRLIYFSYDVKMKEKGDIPEGYSVSREKKERFSLILESASTNQTSMYLCASTPGSGAYNEQFFGPGTRLTVL.

The J gene is TRBJ1-1, the V gene TRBV9; D ambiguous. CDR1 is SGDLS and CDR2 is YYNGEE in the germline V gene. The CDR3 has 14 amino acids. The V end was cut by 4 bases, the J end by 5 bases, with 15 bases between. The CDR3 region has the DNA TGTGCCAGCAGCCCCAGCGGGCTGGGGACTGAAGCTTTCTTT. Translating it yields CASSPSGLGTEAFF.

This chain connects TRBV6-6 to TRBJ1-2; 7 nucleotides agree with TRBD1. The CDR3 contains 14 residues. Germline loops: CDR1 MNHNY, CDR2 SVGAGI (reference sequence). V was clipped by 6 bases and J by 2 bases; unmatched bases: 6. The CDR3 sequence: CASSRQGLNYGYTF. The CDR3 DNA reads TGTGCCAGCAGCCGACAGGGCCTGAACTATGGCTACACCTTC.

The V and J genes are TRBV18 and TRBJ2-5, with 11 bases lining up with TRBD2. CDR1 is KGHSH and CDR2 is LQKENI in the germline V gene. J lost 2 bases, V lost 6 bases, and 8 bases had no gene match. CDR3 length equals 16 residues. This CDR3 is CASSSSGTSGQETQYF. As DNA, the CDR3 is TGTGCCAGCTCCAGCTCTGGGACTAGCGGACAAGAGACCCAGTACTTC.

CDR3 protein: CASSLGGGPLLEQYF. The CDR3 DNA reads as TGCGCCAGCAGCTTGGGGGGGGGACCCTTACTCGAGCAGTACTTC. The rearrangement links TRBV5-1 to TRBJ2-7; 7 positions match TRBD2. The V and J ends lost 0 bases and 6 bases, in that order; junction bases with no gene match: 9. The germline CDR1 and CDR2 sequences are SGHRS and YFSETQ. The CDR3 consists of 15 residues.

V usage is TRBV7-3 and J usage is TRBJ2-5; possibly TRBD1 for D (5 bases). CDR3 length: 17 residues. Germline CDR1 reads SGHTA; CDR2 reads FQGTGA. The V and J ends lost 7 bases and 5 bases respectively, with 26 bases between them. The CDR3 region is CASTKKGQHRTGETQYF. In DNA form, the CDR3 reads TGTGCCAGCACCAAAAAGGGGCAGCACCGGACCGGGGAGACCCAGTACTTC. Complete variable domain (other parts from reference TRBV7-3 and TRBJ2-5): GAGVSQTPSNKVTEKGKYVELRCDPISGHTALYWYRQSLGQGPEFLIYFQGTGAADDSGLPNDRFFAVRPEGSVSTLKIQRTERGDSAVYLCASTKKGQHRTGETQYFGPGTRLLVL.

The chain couples TRBV18 to TRBJ1-3; weak D call: TRBD1 (6 bases). V shed 6 bases and J shed 0 bases, with 18 bases lying between them. The CDR3 is made up of 17 amino acids. Germline V gene data show CDR1 as KGHSH and CDR2 as LQKENI. This CDR3 reads CASSPLDSSLSGNTIYF. The CDR3 DNA sequence: TGTGCCAGCTCGCCATTGGACAGCTCCCTCTCTGGAAACACCATATATTTT.

V is TRBV9 and J is TRBJ2-6; 9 nucleotides agree with TRBD2. With V trimmed by 4 bases and J by 0 bases, 8 bases remained unmatched. Germline V gene data show CDR1 as SGDLS and CDR2 as YYNGEE. The CDR3 length is 18 residues. The CDR3 coding sequence is TGTGCCAGCAGCTCCGGGACTAGCTACTTCTCTGGGGCCAACGTCCTGACTTTC. Protein product: CASSSGTSYFSGANVLTF. Filled out from reference TRBV9 and TRBJ2-6, the complete variable domain reads DSGVTQTPKHLITATGQRVTLRCSPRSGDLSVYWYQQSLDQGLQFLIQYYNGEERAKGNILERFSAQQFPDLHSELNLSSLELGDSALYFCASSSGTSYFSGANVLTFGAGSRLTVL.

The gene calls are TRBV11-1 and TRBJ2-3; 9 bases match TRBD1. Germline loops: CDR1 SGHAT, CDR2 FQDESV (reference sequence). This CDR3 region has 15 residues. The V gene end was trimmed by 2 bases and the J gene end by 6 bases; junction bases not matched to a gene: 6. The CDR3 nucleotides are TGTGCCAGCAGCTTATGGGGACAGGGTACCGATACGCAGTATTTT. Translated: CASSLWGQGTDTQYF.

The V gene is TRBV6-1, the J gene TRBJ1-5, with TRBD1 matching 9 bases. The CDR3 spans 15 residues. The trim removed 6 bases at V and 4 bases at J, leaving 7 bases unmatched. CDR1 is MNHNS and CDR2 is SASEGT in the germline V gene. The CDR3 sequence: CASSKTGGNNQPQHF. Here the CDR3 DNA reads TGTGCCAGCAGCAAAACAGGGGGCAATAATCAGCCCCAGCATTTT.

This sequence joins TRBV7-2 and TRBJ2-7, with D uncertain. The V end lost 0 bases, the J end lost 11 bases, and 8 bases lay between the germline ends. This CDR3 comprises 11 residues. CDR1 SGHTA and CDR2 FQGNSA come from the germline V gene. CDR3 sequence: CASSLATYKYF. CDR3 bases: TGTGCCAGCAGCTTAGCGACTTACAAGTACTTC.

The chain combines TRBV19 with TRBJ1-1, with 7 positions matching TRBD1. Germline CDR1 is LNHDA and CDR2 is SQIVND (reference sequence). Losses at the gene ends were 5 bases for V and 5 bases for J; bases not matched to a gene: 5. This CDR3 region has 13 residues. CDR3 in DNA: TGTGCCAGTAGTCCCGACAGGGTTACTGAAGCTTTCTTT. Translation: CASSPDRVTEAFF.

Turning to this clone: At the DNA level, this CDR3 is encoded by other sequences in the same sample as well. DNA for the CDR3: TGCGCCAGCAGCTTGGGACAGTACAATGAGCAGTTCTTC. It encodes CASSLGQYNEQFF. This chain uses TRBV5-1 with TRBJ2-1; TRBD1 is a possible D gene (5 bases). With 0 bases removed from V and 4 bases from J, the gap between germline ends came to 5 bases. This CDR3 has 13 residues. Germline V lookup: CDR1 SGHRS, CDR2 YFSETQ.

This chain connects TRBV7-8 to TRBJ1-5; D remains ambiguous. V was shortened by 1 base and J by 4 bases, with 11 bases between the two germline ends. The germline V gene has CDR1 SGHVS and CDR2 FQNEAQ. The CDR3 totals 15 residues. The CDR3 region has the DNA TGTGCCAGCAGCTTAGTGCCAGGAAGGAATCAGCCCCAGCATTTT. It is translated as CASSLVPGRNQPQHF.

The count of this clone is one. V usage is TRBV5-6 and J usage is TRBJ2-3; TRBD2 agrees at 15 bases. The V gene's germline CDR1 is SGHDT and CDR2 YYEEEE. V lost 3 bases, J lost 10 bases, and 6 bases stayed unmatched. CDR3 size: 15 residues. The DNA for the CDR3 is TGTGCCAGCAGCTACGGGACTAGCGGGGGGTCGCCGCAGTATTTT. Its protein is CASSYGTSGGSPQYF.